These T cell receptor beta chains were read from a single sample in a study of cytomegalovirus exposure and HLA in healthy donors. Here immunoSEQ multiplex PCR was the method, and the copy in TCRdb shows in-frame clones only, minus some. The sample yields some 170,000 clones, 60% to 80% seen once. Sequenced material: PBMCs. Receptors originate from a man aged 55-75 years in good health and CMV-seronegative. CDR3s include the opening cysteine and the closing phenylalanine or tryptophan. A D gene is named only where the DNA matches it firmly. Not every row has a clone size; where given, it reads once, few, many or a size class.

CASSEQGLGTEAFF,TGTGCCAGCAGTGAACAGGGGTTGGGCACTGAAGCTTTCTTT,.,.,TRBJ1-1,TRBV25-1
CATSRTQGSGANVLTF,TGTGCCACCAGCAGAACCCAGGGATCTGGGGCCAACGTCCTGACTTTC,.,.,TRBJ2-6,TRBV15
CASSYGAVDSPLHF,TGTGCCAGCAGTTACGGGGCGGTGGATTCACCCCTCCACTTT,.,.,TRBJ1-6,TRBV6-6
CASSSQGGGYTF,TGTGCCAGCAGTTCGCAGGGTGGAGGCTACACCTTC,.,.,TRBJ1-2,TRBV28
CASSYDRGGNGYTF,TGTGCCAGCAGTTACGACAGGGGAGGGAATGGCTACACCTTC,once,TRBD1,TRBJ1-2,TRBV6-6
CSASFQGEAFF,TGCAGTGCCTCTTTTCAGGGAGAAGCTTTCTTT,few,.,TRBJ1-1,TRBV20-1
CASSSPGTGVHQPQHF,TGTGCCAGCAGCTCACCGGGGACAGGGGTACATCAGCCCCAGCATTTT,.,TRBD1,TRBJ1-5,TRBV28
CASSIGGVTNYGYTF,TGTGCCAGTAGTATAGGGGGAGTAACTAACTATGGCTACACCTTC,.,.,TRBJ1-2,TRBV19
CASSLASGRTGELFF,TGTGCCAGCAGCTTAGCATCAGGGCGCACCGGGGAGCTGTTTTTT,.,.,TRBJ2-2,TRBV7-2
CASLQGVWDYNEQFF,TGTGCCAGCTTACAAGGGGTGTGGGACTACAATGAGCAGTTCTTC,once,.,TRBJ2-1,TRBV18
CAISARQGKNEQFF,TGTGCCATCAGTGCACGCCAGGGGAAGAATGAGCAGTTCTTC,.,.,TRBJ2-1,TRBV10-3
CASSPDSSGNTIYF,TGTGCCAGCAGTCCGGACAGCTCTGGAAACACCATATATTTT,.,.,TRBJ1-3,TRBV7-6
CASSLVARDGYTF,TGTGCCAGCAGCCTTGTAGCCAGGGATGGCTACACCTTC,.,.,TRBJ1-2,TRBV11-2
CASTKVGDSVYEQYF,TGTGCCAGCACCAAAGTTGGGGACAGTGTCTACGAGCAGTACTTC,.,TRBD1,TRBJ2-7,TRBV7-9
CSVQGQLNTEAFF,TGCAGCGTCCAGGGACAGTTGAACACTGAAGCTTTCTTT,.,TRBD1,TRBJ1-1,TRBV29-1
CASSPFRGGVETQYF,TGTGCCAGCAGCCCCTTTCGCGGGGGGGTGGAGACCCAGTACTTC,.,TRBD2,TRBJ2-5,TRBV7-6
CSVDVTSNPGELFF,TGCAGCGTTGACGTGACTAGCAATCCCGGGGAGCTGTTTTTT,.,TRBD2,TRBJ2-2,TRBV29-1
CATARGTGGPTDTQYF,TGTGCCACCGCGCGAGGGACAGGGGGCCCCACAGATACGCAGTATTTT,.,TRBD1,TRBJ2-3,TRBV10-3
CASSTTGAEAFF,TGTGCCAGCAGCACGACGGGGGCTGAAGCTTTCTTT,once,.,TRBJ1-1,TRBV7-8
CASSRSYNEQFF,TGTGCCAGCAGCCGTTCCTACAATGAGCAGTTCTTC,.,.,TRBJ2-1,TRBV28
CASKPRGAGGSEWDEQFF,TGTGCCAGCAAACCCCGAGGGGCGGGAGGATCTGAGTGGGATGAGCAGTTCTTC,.,TRBD2,TRBJ2-1,TRBV7-9
CASSVGEGQASYEQYF,TGTGCCAGCAGCGTCGGGGAGGGCCAGGCATCGTACGAGCAGTACTTC,.,TRBD2,TRBJ2-7,TRBV9
CASRPRTSGEKLNTGELFF,TGTGCCAGTAGACCACGGACTAGCGGGGAGAAACTAAACACCGGGGAGCTGTTTTTT,.,TRBD2,TRBJ2-2,TRBV19
CASSPLPSRLLYEQYF,TGTGCCAGCAGTCCCCTACCGTCTAGGCTTCTCTACGAGCAGTACTTC,.,.,TRBJ2-7,TRBV28
CASSRGTGTRWEKLFF,TGTGCCAGCAGTCGTGGGACCGGGACTCGTTGGGAAAAACTGTTTTTT,.,.,TRBJ1-4,TRBV28
CASSINLGGNSNQPQHF,TGTGCCAGTAGTATCAACCTCGGGGGAAATAGCAATCAGCCCCAGCATTTT,.,.,TRBJ1-5,TRBV19
CASSAVQGPNEKLFF,TGTGCCAGTAGTGCCGTACAGGGACCTAATGAAAAACTGTTTTTT,.,.,TRBJ1-4,TRBV19
CASSEYRQGLVGTEAFF,TGTGCCAGCAGTGAATACCGGCAGGGACTGGTGGGCACTGAAGCTTTCTTT,.,.,TRBJ1-1,TRBV25-1
CASRRQGGHEQYF,TGTGCCAGCAGAAGACAGGGGGGCCACGAGCAGTACTTC,.,TRBD1,TRBJ2-7,TRBV27